The 29 T cell receptor beta chains reported below all come from one sample, sequenced in a study of long-term antiretroviral therapy in people with HIV. The immunoSEQ assay was v3.0, run at survey level. The repertoire was sequenced with immunoSEQ multiplex PCR; TCRdb's copy has only in-frame clones and lacks some. The table lists 23,000 or so clones, roughly 84% of them singletons. Sequences were derived from unsorted PBMCs, sampled 0.1 years before starting antiretroviral therapy. These receptor sequences come from a man between 18 and 29 years old with HIV.

This chain connects TRBV7-2 to TRBJ2-1; TRBD2 agrees at 7 bases. Trimming took 1 base from V and 4 from J; bases not matched to a gene: 4. Germline V gene sequence: CDR1 SGHTA, CDR2 FQGNSA. The CDR3 has 15 residues. The CDR3 spells CASSLGLAVYNEQFF. CDR3 sequence (DNA): TGTGCCAGCAGCTTAGGGCTAGCGGTGTACAATGAGCAGTTCTTC.

The chain joins TRBV30 to TRBJ1-6; no definite D call. The CDR3 spans 13 residues. The V end was cut by 0 bases, the J end by 10 bases, with 10 bases between. Per the germline V gene, CDR1 is GTSNPN and CDR2 is SVGIG (reference sequence). For the CDR3, the DNA is TGTGCCTGGAGTGTACACGCCCGATCACCCCTCCACTTT. Protein product: CAWSVHARSPLHF.

This sequence joins TRBV4-3 and TRBJ2-7; D might be TRBD2 (6 bases). Trimming removed 1 base at V and 3 bases at J, with 13 bases between. The CDR3 has 15 amino acids. Germline V gene sequence: CDR1 LGHNA, CDR2 YSLEER. This chain's CDR3 is CASSQARSEGYEQYF. In DNA, the CDR3 is TGCGCCAGCAGCCAAGCCCGCTCGGAGGGCTACGAGCAGTACTTC.

This sequence joins TRBV7-2 and TRBJ1-1; D may be TRBD1 (5 bases). The ends were cut back, 3 bases at V and 9 bases at J, with 17 bases in the middle. The V gene's germline CDR1 is SGHTA and CDR2 FQGNSA. This CDR3 contains 14 residues. CDR3 DNA sequence: TGTGCCAGCAGCTTTAGTAAGGGACTGTTTCAAGCTTTCTTT. Its translation is CASSFSKGLFQAFF.

The CDR3 reads CASSQGRIVRENQPQHF. CDR3 sequence (DNA): TGCGCCAGCAGCCAAGGTAGAATAGTCAGGGAAAATCAGCCCCAGCATTTT. This chain connects TRBV4-1 to TRBJ1-5, with a weak D call TRBD1 (5 bases). V shed 1 base and J shed 4 bases, with 17 bases lying between them. The germline V gene has CDR1 MGHRA and CDR2 YSYEKL. The CDR3 is 17 amino acids.

This clone was counted once. The chain employs TRBV2 and TRBJ2-6; D uncertain. Trimming shortened V by 6 bases and J by 3 bases, and 3 bases separated the two germline ends. The germline V gene has CDR1 SNHLY and CDR2 FYNNEI. The CDR3 is made up of 12 amino acids. CDR3 bases: TGTGCCAGCAGGTATGGGGCCAACGTCCTGACTTTC. It codes for CASRYGANVLTF.

J is TRBJ2-7 and V is TRBV13; no firm D call. Germline V gene lookup returns CDR1 PRHDT and CDR2 FYEKMQ (reference sequence). V shed 5 bases and J shed 1 base, with 9 bases lying between them. This CDR3 is built from 13 residues. CDR3: CASSPDGSYEQYF. CDR3 DNA: TGTGCCAGCAGCCCGGACGGATCCTACGAGCAGTACTTC.

This chain links TRBV11-2 with TRBJ2-7; D is ambiguous. Germline CDR1 SGHAT, CDR2 FQNNGV. The CDR3 contains 14 residues. Trimming took 1 base from V and 0 from J, leaving 7 bases between them. The CDR3 region is CASSLGPGSYEQYF. CDR3 nucleotides: TGTGCCAGCAGCTTAGGTCCCGGCTCCTACGAGCAGTACTTC.

V and J are TRBV19 and TRBJ2-1; the D is unclear. The germline V gene has CDR1 LNHDA and CDR2 SQIVND (reference sequence). The ends were cut back, 3 bases at V and 5 bases at J, with 14 bases in the middle. This CDR3 has 15 amino acids. The CDR3 reads CASSMLQPGDNEQFF. Written as DNA, the CDR3 is TGTGCCAGTAGTATGCTCCAACCTGGGGACAATGAGCAGTTCTTC.

There are a few counts of this clone. V usage is TRBV7-9 and J usage is TRBJ2-1, with TRBD2 matching 7 bases. The CDR3 covers 14 residues. Losses at the gene ends were 5 bases for V and 0 bases for J; bases not matched to a gene: 1. Germline CDR1 is SEHNR and CDR2 is FQNEAQ (reference sequence). The CDR3 region is CASSGGSSYNEQFF. For the CDR3, the DNA is TGTGCCAGCAGCGGCGGGAGCTCCTACAATGAGCAGTTCTTC.

V usage is TRBV5-1 and J usage is TRBJ2-3; 10 bases agree with TRBD2. Germline V CDR1 and CDR2: SGHRS, YFSETQ. V lost 2 bases to trimming and J lost 9 bases; unmatched junction nucleotides: 9. The CDR3 covers 15 residues. CDR3 sequence reads: CASSLNSGGTSTQYF. The CDR3 DNA reads as TGCGCCAGCAGCTTAAATAGCGGGGGGACCTCAACGCAGTATTTT. Supplemented by reference TRBV5-1 and TRBJ2-3, the full variable domain reads KAGVTQTPRYLIKTRGQQVTLSCSPISGHRSVSWYQQTPGQGLQFLFEYFSETQRNKGNFPGRFSGRQFSNSRSEMNVSTLELGDSALYLCASSLNSGGTSTQYFGPGTRLTVL.

The chain has TRBV4-2 and TRBJ2-3, with 9 positions matching TRBD2. Germline CDR1 and CDR2: LGHNA and YNFKEQ. The CDR3 totals 16 residues. J lost 5 bases, V lost 6 bases, and 12 bases had no gene match. The CDR3 is CASRYVSGGRGDTQYF. The CDR3 bases are TGTGCCAGCAGATACGTATCGGGCGGGAGGGGAGATACGCAGTATTTT.

The chain joins TRBV5-6 to TRBJ2-5; D perhaps matches TRBD1 (6 bases). V dropped 4 bases and J dropped 2 bases, with 15 bases sitting between them. Germline CDR1 and CDR2: SGHDT and YYEEEE. The CDR3 runs 15 residues. The CDR3 DNA reads TGTGCCAGCAGCGTGACAGGAAAGCCTCAAGAGACCCAGTACTTC. Residues: CASSVTGKPQETQYF.

By its share, this clone is large. The J gene is TRBJ1-5, the V gene TRBV30, with D hard to call. The germline CDR1 and CDR2 sequences are GTSNPN and SVGIG (reference sequence). The CDR3 has 13 residues. Trimming took 1 base from V and 1 from J, leaving 5 bases between them. The CDR3 DNA reads as TGTGCCTGGAGTGAACAGAGCAATCAGCCCCAGCATTTT. Translated: CAWSEQSNQPQHF.

This chain joins TRBV27 and TRBJ2-3; D uncertain. V was pared by 5 bases and J by 2 bases, with 2 bases between. Germline V CDR1 and CDR2: MNHEY, SMNVEV (reference sequence). This CDR3 region has 11 residues. The CDR3 DNA reads as TGTGCCAGCAGTCACACAGATACGCAGTATTTT. Encoded protein: CASSHTDTQYF.

The V and J genes are TRBV7-6 and TRBJ2-3; 7 bases line up with TRBD2. V gave up 0 bases and J gave up 3 bases; unmatched junction bases: 0. In germline, CDR1 is SGHVS, CDR2 FNYEAQ. CDR3 length equals 14 residues. CDR3 nucleotide sequence: TGTGCCAGCAGCTTAGCGGGGGGGACAGATACGCAGTATTTT. It codes for CASSLAGGTDTQYF.

This rearrangement joins TRBV25-1 to TRBJ2-1; 7 nucleotides agree with TRBD2. This CDR3 comprises 16 residues. Germline CDR1 is MGHDK and CDR2 is SYGVNS. V shed 6 bases and J 4 bases; nucleotides not matched to a gene: 12. CDR3: CASSTSGTTIYNEQFF. For the CDR3, the DNA is TGTGCCAGCAGCACCTCCGGGACTACGATTTACAATGAGCAGTTCTTC. Supplemented by reference TRBV25-1 and TRBJ2-1, the full variable domain reads EADIYQTPRYLVIGTGKKITLECSQTMGHDKMYWYQQDPGMELHLIHYSYGVNSTEKGDLSSESTVSRIRTEHFPLTLESARPSHTSQYLCASSTSGTTIYNEQFFGPGTRLTVL.

The rearrangement uses TRBV7-3 and TRBJ2-1; 8 bases agree with TRBD2. Germline V gene lookup returns CDR1 SGHTA and CDR2 FQGTGA. The CDR3 sequence is 13 residues long. V dropped 5 bases and J dropped 6; count of bases not matched to a gene: 3. The CDR3, as DNA: TGTGCCAGCAGCCCGGGGGGGGCCAATGAGCAGTTCTTC. Its protein product is CASSPGGANEQFF.

The chain employs TRBV6-1 and TRBJ1-2; no definite D call. CDR1 MNHNS and CDR2 SASEGT come from the germline V gene. This CDR3 spans 13 amino acids. V lost 6 bases and J 3 bases, leaving 11 bases between the germline ends. The CDR3 spells CASRADGDYGYTF. In nucleotides, the CDR3 is TGTGCCAGCAGGGCAGACGGGGACTATGGCTACACCTTC.

This clone was detected a few times. The genes are TRBV4-2 and TRBJ1-2, with TRBD1 matching 10 bases. This CDR3 comprises 16 residues. CDR1 LGHNA and CDR2 YNFKEQ come from the germline V gene. Unmatched junction bases numbered 11, after V lost 0 bases and J lost 10 bases. This chain's CDR3 is CASSQDLRGQGTPYTF. The CDR3 DNA reads TGTGCCAGCAGCCAAGATCTAAGGGGACAGGGGACTCCCTACACCTTC.

The rearrangement links TRBV7-9 to TRBJ1-2; TRBD1 agrees at 8 bases. The CDR3 is 15 residues long. From germline, CDR1 is SEHNR and CDR2 FQNEAQ (reference sequence). V was clipped by 0 bases and J by 4 bases; unmatched bases: 4. The CDR3 loop is CASSLATTGAYGYTF. CDR3 nucleotides: TGTGCCAGCAGCTTAGCGACGACAGGGGCCTATGGCTACACCTTC.

The chain carries TRBV9 and TRBJ2-1; the match to TRBD2 covers 8 bases. This CDR3 spans 16 amino acids. J was trimmed by 1 base and V by 0 bases; bases with no gene match: 3. Germline lookup yields CDR1 SGDLS and CDR2 YYNGEE. CDR3 in amino acids: CASSVAASGSYNEQFF. The CDR3 region has the DNA TGTGCCAGCAGCGTAGCGGCTAGCGGGTCCTACAATGAGCAGTTCTTC.

The chain recombines TRBV19 with TRBJ2-3; D unresolved. CDR3 length: 13 amino acids. The germline V and J ends were trimmed by 5 bases and 4 bases, with 10 bases remaining between them. Germline CDR1 LNHDA, CDR2 SQIVND (reference sequence). CDR3 in amino acids: CASSPWVSDTQYF. CDR3 bases: TGTGCCAGTAGTCCGTGGGTTTCAGATACGCAGTATTTT.

CDR3 sequence: CASSVISTDTQYF. In nucleotides, the CDR3 is TGTGCCAGCAGCGTCATAAGCACAGATACGCAGTATTTT. The rearrangement links TRBV9 to TRBJ2-3; D is ambiguous. The ends were cut back, 2 bases at V and 0 bases at J, with 4 bases in the middle. Germline-derived CDR1 and CDR2 are SGDLS and YYNGEE. The CDR3 has 13 amino acids.

The chain recombines TRBV11-2 with TRBJ2-7; TRBD2 matches at 8 bases. The germline V gene has CDR1 SGHAT and CDR2 FQNNGV. There are 15 residues in the CDR3. V lost 4 bases, J lost 3 bases, and 8 bases stayed unmatched. The chain's CDR3 is CASSSEAGAFYEQYF. CDR3 coding DNA: TGTGCCAGCAGCTCGGAAGCGGGGGCCTTCTACGAGCAGTACTTC. Supplemented by reference TRBV11-2 and TRBJ2-7, the full variable domain reads EAGVAQSPRYKIIEKRQSVAFWCNPISGHATLYWYQQILGQGPKLLIQFQNNGVVDDSQLPKDRFSAERLKGVDSTLKIQPAKLEDSAVYLCASSSEAGAFYEQYFGPGTRLTVT.

This clone was recorded a few times. The V gene is TRBV4-1, the J gene TRBJ1-4; 10 bases fit TRBD1. Trimming took 1 base from V and 7 from J; bases not matched to a gene: 0. Germline loops: CDR1 MGHRA, CDR2 YSYEKL. The CDR3 spans 14 residues. In DNA form, the CDR3 reads TGCGCCAGCAGCCAAGGACAGGGGGCTGAAAAACTGTTTTTT. It codes for CASSQGQGAEKLFF.

The V gene is TRBV9, the J gene TRBJ2-5, with D perhaps matching TRBD2 (6 bases). V lost 4 bases to trimming and J lost 7 bases, with 20 bases between them. This CDR3 has 15 residues. Germline lookup yields CDR1 SGDLS and CDR2 YYNGEE. CDR3 coding DNA: TGTGCCAGCAGCTCCGGTAGGAGGGCCGATGGGACCCAGTACTTC. As protein: CASSSGRRADGTQYF.

V and J are TRBV28 and TRBJ1-1, with TRBD1 matching 8 bases. The length of the CDR3 is 13 residues. The junction had 3 bases not matched to a gene; V was cut back by 5 bases and J by 4 bases. CDR1 and CDR2 from the germline V gene are MDHEN and SYDVKM. CDR3 in amino acids: CASSTGGGTEAFF. Here the CDR3 DNA reads TGTGCCAGCAGTACAGGGGGAGGCACTGAAGCTTTCTTT.

The chain recombines TRBV2 with TRBJ2-3, with D possibly matching TRBD1 (7 bases). This CDR3 has 15 amino acids. Germline assignment: CDR1 SNHLY and CDR2 FYNNEI. V was trimmed by 6 bases and J by 3 bases, leaving 16 bases between them. The CDR3 sequence: CASRGTGAGTDTQYF. The CDR3 DNA reads TGTGCCAGCAGGGGCACAGGGGCGGGGACAGATACGCAGTATTTT.